Described below is a single T cell receptor (beta chain) sequence and its context. This sample was included in a study of blood T cell repertoires in COVID-19. Authors' methods: Reference gene primer amplification gave estimated nucleated cell counts. Sequencing used immunoSEQ multiplex PCR; TCRdb keeps in-frame clones, though not all of them. V and J calls and clone size are as listed in that table; D and trimming were resolved from the DNA. In the table there are under 110,000 clones, 80% to 90% of which are singletons. In germline, CDR1 is SGHRS, CDR2 YFSETQ. V dropped 4 bases and J dropped 1; count of bases not matched to a gene: 6. This CDR3 is built from 18 residues.

The rearrangement links TRBV5-1 to TRBJ2-2; 14 bases match TRBD2. This receptor was obtained from a woman in her twenties or thirties with acute or convalescent COVID-19. Sequences were obtained from peripheral blood. The CDR3 is CASSEGLAGALNTGELFF. The CDR3 nucleotides read TGCGCCAGCAGCGAGGGACTAGCGGGGGCCTTGAACACCGGGGAGCTGTTTTTT.